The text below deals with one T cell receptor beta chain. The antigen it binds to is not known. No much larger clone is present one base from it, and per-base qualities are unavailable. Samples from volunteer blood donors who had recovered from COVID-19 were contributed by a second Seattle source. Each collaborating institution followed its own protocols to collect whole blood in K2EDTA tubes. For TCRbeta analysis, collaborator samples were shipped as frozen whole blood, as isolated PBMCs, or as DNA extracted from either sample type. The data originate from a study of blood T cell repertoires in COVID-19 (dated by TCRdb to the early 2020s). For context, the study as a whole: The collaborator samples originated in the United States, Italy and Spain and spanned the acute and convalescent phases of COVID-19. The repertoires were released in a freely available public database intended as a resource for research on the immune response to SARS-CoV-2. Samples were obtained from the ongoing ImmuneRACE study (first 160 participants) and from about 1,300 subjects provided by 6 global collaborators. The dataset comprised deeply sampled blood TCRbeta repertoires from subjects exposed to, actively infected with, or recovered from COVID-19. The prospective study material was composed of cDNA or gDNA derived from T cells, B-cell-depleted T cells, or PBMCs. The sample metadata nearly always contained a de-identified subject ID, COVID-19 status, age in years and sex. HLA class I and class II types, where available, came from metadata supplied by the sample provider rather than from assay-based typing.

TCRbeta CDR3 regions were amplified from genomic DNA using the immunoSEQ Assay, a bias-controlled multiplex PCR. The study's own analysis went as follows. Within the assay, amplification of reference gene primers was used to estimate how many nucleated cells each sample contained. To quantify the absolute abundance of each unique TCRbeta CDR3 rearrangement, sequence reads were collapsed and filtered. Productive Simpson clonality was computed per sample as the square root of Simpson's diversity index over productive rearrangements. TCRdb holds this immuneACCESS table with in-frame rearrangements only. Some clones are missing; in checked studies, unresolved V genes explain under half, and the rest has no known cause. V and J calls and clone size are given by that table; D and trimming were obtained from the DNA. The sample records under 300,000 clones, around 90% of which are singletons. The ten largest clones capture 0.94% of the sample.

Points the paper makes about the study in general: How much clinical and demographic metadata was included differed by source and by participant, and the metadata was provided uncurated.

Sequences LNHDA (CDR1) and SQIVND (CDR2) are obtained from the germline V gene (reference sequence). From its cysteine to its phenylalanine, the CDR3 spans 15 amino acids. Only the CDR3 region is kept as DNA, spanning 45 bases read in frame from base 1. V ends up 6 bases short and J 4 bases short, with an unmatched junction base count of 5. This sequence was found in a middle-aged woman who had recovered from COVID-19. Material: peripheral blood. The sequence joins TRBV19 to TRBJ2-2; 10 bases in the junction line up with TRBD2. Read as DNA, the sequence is TGTGCCAGTAGGCAACTAGCGGGAACCACCGGGGAGCTGTTTTTT. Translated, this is CASRQLAGTTGELFF.